The rows below give T cell receptor beta chains drawn from one sample of a study of identical twins. TCRdb redid the calling of the 5' RACE reads with MiXCR, one entry per CDR3 protein. Here the sample spans about 530,000 distinct CDR3 sequences, under 25% being singletons. This sample also appeared in a second study, on yellow fever vaccine responses in identical twins.

Sequencing input: CD4+ T cells sorted from blood. The receptors derive from a woman aged 18-29 years in good health. The CDR3 runs from the conserved cysteine through the conserved F or W. Fields, in order: J gene, D gene, V gene, clone size, CDR3 DNA, CDR3 protein. The D gene is left open where the match is weak. The listing skips clone size in some rows; elsewhere it reads once, few, many or a size class.

TRBJ2-1 | TRBD2 | TRBV29-1 | . | TGCAGCGCTCCGGGGACCGGGGCGGGAGGAAATGAGCAGTTCTTC | CSAPGTGAGGNEQFF
TRBJ1-1 | TRBD1 | TRBV6-5 | . | TGTGCCAGCAGTAACCAGGGGGCAGGGAACACTGAAGCTTTCTTT | CASSNQGAGNTEAFF
TRBJ2-3 | . | TRBV7-6 | few | TGTGCCAGCAGCCCGGGCAGGGATACGCAGTATTTT | CASSPGRDTQYF
TRBJ2-7 | . | TRBV2 | . | TGTGCCAGCAGTGAAGCGCTTGGCAGCCAGAGCTCCTACGAGCAGTACTTC | CASSEALGSQSSYEQYF
TRBJ2-7 | TRBD2 | TRBV10-2 | few | TGCGCCAGCAGTGGTTTCGGGACTAGCGGCTACGAGCAGTACTTC | CASSGFGTSGYEQYF
TRBJ1-5 | . | TRBV3-1 | . | TGTGCCAGCAGCCTCGCCGGTCCAGGGGGCAATCAGCCCCAGCATTTT | CASSLAGPGGNQPQHF
TRBJ2-3 | . | TRBV12-3/TRBV12-4 | . | TGTGCCAGCAGTTTAGCCGCGAGGCGCGTCAGCACAGATACGCAGTATTTT | CASSLAARRVSTDTQYF
TRBJ2-3 | . | TRBV24-1 | . | TGTGCCACCAGTCGTGCGGTGGGGGGGCCAGATACGCAGTATTTT | CATSRAVGGPDTQYF
TRBJ2-7 | . | TRBV12-3/TRBV12-4 | many | TGTGCCAGCAGTTCCAGGGCGTACGAGCAGTACTTC | CASSSRAYEQYF
TRBJ2-2 | . | TRBV7-2 | . | TGTGCCAGCAGCTTGACAGTTTTGACGAACACCGGGGAGCTGTTTTTT | CASSLTVLTNTGELFF
TRBJ2-5 | TRBD1 | TRBV20-1 | . | TGCAGTGCCCGGGACAGTCCAAAGGAGACCCAGTACTTC | CSARDSPKETQYF
TRBJ2-1 | TRBD1 | TRBV7-7 | few | TGTGCCAGCAGCTTAGGGGAAGGGACAGGTTTTGTGAATGAGCAGTTCTTC | CASSLGEGTGFVNEQFF
TRBJ2-1 | TRBD2 | TRBV20-1 | few | TGCAGTGCCCCGTGGGTAGCGGGAGCCCCATCGGATGAGCAGTTCTTC | CSAPWVAGAPSDEQFF
TRBJ2-1 | . | TRBV6-1 | few | TGTGCCAGCAGTGTGGGACTTCTCCAGGGTTTTAATGAGCAGTTCTTC | CASSVGLLQGFNEQFF
TRBJ1-4 | TRBD1 | TRBV7-9 | once | TGTGCCAGCAGCTTACGACGCACAGGGGCCGAAAAACTGTTTTTT | CASSLRRTGAEKLFF
TRBJ1-1 | . | TRBV5-1 | . | TGCGCCAGCAGCGGGGGGGCAGAGGGAACTGAAGCTTTCTTT | CASSGGAEGTEAFF
TRBJ2-1 | TRBD2 | TRBV20-1 | few | TGCAGTGCGCGGACTAGCGGGAGCGGGTCCTACAATGAGCAGTTCTTC | CSARTSGSGSYNEQFF
TRBJ2-4 | TRBD1 | TRBV12-3/TRBV12-4 | . | TGTGCCAGCACCGCACCGGGACAGGCCTCACTTTTC | CASTAPGQASLF
TRBJ2-3 | . | TRBV29-1 | . | TGCAGCGTCGAGCCCACAGATACGCAGTATTTT | CSVEPTDTQYF
TRBJ2-7 | TRBD1 | TRBV6-5 | many | TGTGCCAGCAGTTCCCGGGACAGGGGGCCCTACGAGCAGTACTTC | CASSSRDRGPYEQYF
TRBJ1-3 | . | TRBV4-1 | few | TGCGCCAGCAGCCAAGTTGGGAGCTCTGGAAACACCATATATTTT | CASSQVGSSGNTIYF
TRBJ2-7 | TRBD1 | TRBV3-1 | few | TGTGCCAGCAGCCAAGATTTGGGACAGCCCTACGAGCAGTACTTC | CASSQDLGQPYEQYF
TRBJ1-1 | . | TRBV7-3 | . | TGTGCCAGCAGTCAAGGCCCGGGACGCACTGAAGCTTTCTTT | CASSQGPGRTEAFF
TRBJ1-1 | . | TRBV20-1 | . | TGCAGTGCTAGAGGAGCGGCCGGGACGGCGGGGACTGAAGCTTTCTTT | CSARGAAGTAGTEAFF
TRBJ2-5 | TRBD2 | TRBV12-3/TRBV12-4 | . | TGTGCCAGCAGTTTCCGACTAGCGGGAGTAGAGACCCAGTACTTC | CASSFRLAGVETQYF
TRBJ2-1 | TRBD2 | TRBV11-2 | . | TGTGCCAGCAGTTACCTAGCGGGAGGGCCATGGGGGTACAATGAGCAGTTCTTC | CASSYLAGGPWGYNEQFF
TRBJ1-2 | TRBD1 | TRBV10-3 | . | TGTGCCATCGGACAGGGGGCGGACTATGGCTACACCTTC | CAIGQGADYGYTF
TRBJ2-3 | . | TRBV24-1 | once | TGTGCCACCAGTGACCCGAAAGGGTTTGGCACAGATACGCAGTATTTT | CATSDPKGFGTDTQYF
TRBJ1-1 | . | TRBV15 | few | TGTGCCACGACGCGTGGGGACTCGAACACTGAAGCTTTCTTT | CATTRGDSNTEAFF
TRBJ1-6 | TRBD1 | TRBV7-3 | . | TGTGCCAGCAGTCAGGGACAGGGGGGTAATTCACCCCTCCACTTT | CASSQGQGGNSPLHF
TRBJ2-1 | TRBD2 | TRBV12-3/TRBV12-4 | . | TGTGCCAGCAGTTTACCTAGCGGGGGCGAGCAGTTCTTC | CASSLPSGGEQFF
TRBJ2-4 | TRBD2 | TRBV12-3/TRBV12-4 | few | TGTGCCAGCAGCCGACTAGCGGGGGGAAAAAACATTCAGTACTTC | CASSRLAGGKNIQYF
TRBJ2-1 | TRBD2 | TRBV2 | . | TGTGCCAGCAGTGCCCCAACTAGCGGGAGATTCGGTGAGCAGTTCTTC | CASSAPTSGRFGEQFF
TRBJ2-4 | . | TRBV7-9 | . | TGTGCCAGCAACTCCCAGTCTGTGGGCGTACAGTACTTC | CASNSQSVGVQYF
TRBJ2-1 | TRBD2 | TRBV29-1 | few | TGCAGCGTTGATGGTCTAGCGGACTACAATGAGCAGTTCTTC | CSVDGLADYNEQFF
TRBJ2-2 | . | TRBV11-2 | few | TGTGCCAGCAGCTTTTTGGCCGGGGAGCTGTTTTTT | CASSFLAGELFF
TRBJ2-1 | . | TRBV11-3 | few | TGTGCCAGCAGCCCAACAGGGCCTTCCTACAATGAGCAGTTCTTC | CASSPTGPSYNEQFF
TRBJ2-3 | . | TRBV7-8 | . | TGTGCCAGCAGCTTCAGGGTGTGGGTACCACCTAGCACAGATACGCAGTATTTT | CASSFRVWVPPSTDTQYF
TRBJ2-5 | . | TRBV4-2 | once | TGTGCCAGCAGCCAAGATCTGGGCACTCAAGAGACCCAGTACTTC | CASSQDLGTQETQYF
TRBJ2-3 | . | TRBV15 | once | TGTGCCACCAGCAGAGCACCCACAGATACGCAGTATTTT | CATSRAPTDTQYF
TRBJ2-3 | . | TRBV2 | . | TGTGCCAGCAGCGCCAAGGGCCTGAGCACAGATACGCAGTATTTT | CASSAKGLSTDTQYF
TRBJ1-2 | TRBD1 | TRBV27 | . | TGTGCCAGCAGTTCCCAGGGGGCTGGTAGCTATGGCTACACCTTC | CASSSQGAGSYGYTF
TRBJ2-2 | TRBD2 | TRBV11-2 | few | TGTGCCAGCAGCTTAGATCTTGGGAGGGCCCTCCTGGGGGAGCTGTTTTTT | CASSLDLGRALLGELFF
TRBJ2-2 | . | TRBV21-1 | . | TGTGCCAGCAGCAAAGTCCGGGGGGGCCCTAACACCGGGGAGCTGTTTTTT | CASSKVRGGPNTGELFF
TRBJ2-5 | . | TRBV5-1 | . | TGCGCCAGCAGCCCTCGGGCAGTTCAGAGGGAGGAGACCCAGTACTTC | CASSPRAVQREETQYF
TRBJ2-3 | . | TRBV7-2 | . | TGTGCCAGCAGGTTAGACCCCCCAGATACGCAGTATTTT | CASRLDPPDTQYF
TRBJ2-7 | TRBD2 | TRBV12-3/TRBV12-4 | few | TGTGCCAGCAGTCTTAGCGGGCCGACCTACGAGCAGTACTTC | CASSLSGPTYEQYF
TRBJ2-5 | TRBD2 | TRBV3-1 | few | TGTGCCAGCAACCGACTAGCGGGGGGTGGAGAGACCCAGTACTTC | CASNRLAGGGETQYF
TRBJ1-1 | . | TRBV6-4 | few | TGTGCCAGCAGTGACTCCCCAGGGTCCGGCACTGAAGCTTTCTTT | CASSDSPGSGTEAFF
TRBJ2-7 | TRBD1 | TRBV6-1 | . | TGTGCCAGCGAGGGACAGGGGGCGAGCTCCTACGAGCAGTACTTC | CASEGQGASSYEQYF
TRBJ2-2 | TRBD1 | TRBV12-3/TRBV12-4 | few | TGTGCCAGCAGTCCGGGACAGAAAAACACCGGGGAGCTGTTTTTT | CASSPGQKNTGELFF